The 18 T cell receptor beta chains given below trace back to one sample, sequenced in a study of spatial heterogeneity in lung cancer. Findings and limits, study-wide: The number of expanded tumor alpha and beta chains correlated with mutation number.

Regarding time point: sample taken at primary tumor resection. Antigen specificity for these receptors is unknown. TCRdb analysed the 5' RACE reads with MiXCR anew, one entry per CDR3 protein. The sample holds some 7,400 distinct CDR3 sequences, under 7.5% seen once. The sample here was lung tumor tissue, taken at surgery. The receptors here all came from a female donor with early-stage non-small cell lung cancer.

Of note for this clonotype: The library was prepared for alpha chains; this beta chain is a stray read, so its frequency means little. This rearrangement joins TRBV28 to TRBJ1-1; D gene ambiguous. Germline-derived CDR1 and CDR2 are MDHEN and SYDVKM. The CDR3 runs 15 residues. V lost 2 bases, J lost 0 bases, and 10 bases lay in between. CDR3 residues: CASSLLLGLNTEAFF. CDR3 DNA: TGTGCCAGCAGTTTACTGTTGGGATTGAACACTGAAGCTTTCTTT.

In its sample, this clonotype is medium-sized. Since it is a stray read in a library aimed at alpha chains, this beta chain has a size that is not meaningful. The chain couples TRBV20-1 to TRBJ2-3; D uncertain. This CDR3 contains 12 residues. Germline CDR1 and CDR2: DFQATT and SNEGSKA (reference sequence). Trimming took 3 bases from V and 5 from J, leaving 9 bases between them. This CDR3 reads CSARFVGDTQYF. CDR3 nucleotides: TGCAGTGCTAGGTTTGTTGGAGATACGCAGTATTTT.

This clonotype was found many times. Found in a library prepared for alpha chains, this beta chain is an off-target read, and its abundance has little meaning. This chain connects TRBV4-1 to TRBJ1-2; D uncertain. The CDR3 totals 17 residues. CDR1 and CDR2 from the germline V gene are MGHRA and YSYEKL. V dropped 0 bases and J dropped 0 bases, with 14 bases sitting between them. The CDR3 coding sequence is TGCGCCAGCAGCCAAGATTCAGTTAGTGTAGCTAACTATGGCTACACCTTC. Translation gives CASSQDSVSVANYGYTF.

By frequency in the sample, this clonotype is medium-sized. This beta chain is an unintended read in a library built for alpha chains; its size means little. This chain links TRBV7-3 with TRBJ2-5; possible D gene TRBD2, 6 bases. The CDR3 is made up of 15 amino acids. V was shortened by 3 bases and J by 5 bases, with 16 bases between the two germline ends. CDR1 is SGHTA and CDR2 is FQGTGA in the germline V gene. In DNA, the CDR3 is TGTGCCAGCAGCTTGGGGACTTCTACGGGGGAGACCCAGTACTTC. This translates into CASSLGTSTGETQYF. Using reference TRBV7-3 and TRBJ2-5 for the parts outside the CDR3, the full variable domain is GAGVSQTPSNKVTEKGKYVELRCDPISGHTALYWYRQSLGQGPEFLIYFQGTGAADDSGLPNDRFFAVRPEGSVSTLKIQRTERGDSAVYLCASSLGTSTGETQYFGPGTRLLVL.

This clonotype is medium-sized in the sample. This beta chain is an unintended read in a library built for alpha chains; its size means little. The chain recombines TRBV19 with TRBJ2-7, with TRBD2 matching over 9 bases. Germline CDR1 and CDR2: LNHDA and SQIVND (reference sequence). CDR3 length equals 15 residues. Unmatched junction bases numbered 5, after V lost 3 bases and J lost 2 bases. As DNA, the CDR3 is TGTGCCAGTAGTATTGGTAGCGGGGGAACCTACGAGCAGTACTTC. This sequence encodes CASSIGSGGTYEQYF.

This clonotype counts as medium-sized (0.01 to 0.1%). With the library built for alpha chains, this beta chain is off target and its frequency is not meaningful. CDR3: CASRASGRYNEQFF. In DNA form, the CDR3 reads TGTGCCAGCAGAGCTAGCGGGAGATACAATGAGCAGTTCTTC. The V call is TRBV27, the J call TRBJ2-1, with 10 nucleotides matching TRBD2. This CDR3 spans 14 amino acids. From germline, CDR1 is MNHEY and CDR2 SMNVEV (reference sequence). V was pared by 6 bases and J by 4 bases, with 3 bases of the junction left unmatched.

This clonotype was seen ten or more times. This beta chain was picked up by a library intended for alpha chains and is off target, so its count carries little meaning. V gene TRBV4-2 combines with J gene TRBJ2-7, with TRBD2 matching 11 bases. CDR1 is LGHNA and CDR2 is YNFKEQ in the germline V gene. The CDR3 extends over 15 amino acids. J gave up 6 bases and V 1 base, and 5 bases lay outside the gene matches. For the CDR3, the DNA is TGTGCCAGCAGCCAAGCGCCGGGACTAGCGGTCGAGCAGTACTTC. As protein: CASSQAPGLAVEQYF.

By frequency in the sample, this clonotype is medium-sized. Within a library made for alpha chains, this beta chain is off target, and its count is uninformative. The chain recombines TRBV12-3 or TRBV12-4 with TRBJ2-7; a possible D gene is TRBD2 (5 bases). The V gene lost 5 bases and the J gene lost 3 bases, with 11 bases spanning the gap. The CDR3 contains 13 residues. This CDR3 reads CASSADSFYEQYF. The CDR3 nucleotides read TGTGCCAGCAGTGCGGACTCCTTCTACGAGCAGTACTTC.

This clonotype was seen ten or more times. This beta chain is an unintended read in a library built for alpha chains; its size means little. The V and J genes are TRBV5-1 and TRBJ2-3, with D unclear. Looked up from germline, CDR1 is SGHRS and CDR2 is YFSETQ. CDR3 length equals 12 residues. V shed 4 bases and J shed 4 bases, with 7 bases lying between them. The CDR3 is CASSGDSDTQYF. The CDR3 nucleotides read TGCGCCAGCAGCGGGGATTCAGATACGCAGTATTTT.

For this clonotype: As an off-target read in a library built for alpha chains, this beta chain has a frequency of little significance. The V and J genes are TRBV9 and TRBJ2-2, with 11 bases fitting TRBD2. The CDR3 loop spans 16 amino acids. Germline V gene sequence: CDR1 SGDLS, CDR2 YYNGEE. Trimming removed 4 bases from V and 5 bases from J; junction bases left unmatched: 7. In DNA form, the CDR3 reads TGTGCCAGCAGCCTTAGCGGGAGGGCCCGGACCGGGGAGCTGTTTTTT. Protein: CASSLSGRARTGELFF. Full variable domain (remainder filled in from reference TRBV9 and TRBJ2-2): DSGVTQTPKHLITATGQRVTLRCSPRSGDLSVYWYQQSLDQGLQFLIQYYNGEERAKGNILERFSAQQFPDLHSELNLSSLELGDSALYFCASSLSGRARTGELFFGEGSRLTVL.

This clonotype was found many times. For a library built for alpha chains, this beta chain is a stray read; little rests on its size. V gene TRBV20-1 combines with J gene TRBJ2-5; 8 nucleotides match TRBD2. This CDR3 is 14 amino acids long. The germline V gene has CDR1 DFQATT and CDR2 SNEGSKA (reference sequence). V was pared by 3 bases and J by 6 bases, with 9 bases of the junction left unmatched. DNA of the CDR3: TGCAGTGCTAGTGGGCTAGCGGGTTCGAAGACCCAGTACTTC. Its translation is CSASGLAGSKTQYF.

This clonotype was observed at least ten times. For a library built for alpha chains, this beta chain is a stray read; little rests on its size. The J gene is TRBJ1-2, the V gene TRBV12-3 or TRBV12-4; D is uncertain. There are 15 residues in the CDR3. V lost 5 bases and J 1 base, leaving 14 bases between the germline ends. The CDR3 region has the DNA TGTGCCAGCAGTCCCTACGACGGATTTAACTATGGCTACACCTTC. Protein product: CASSPYDGFNYGYTF.

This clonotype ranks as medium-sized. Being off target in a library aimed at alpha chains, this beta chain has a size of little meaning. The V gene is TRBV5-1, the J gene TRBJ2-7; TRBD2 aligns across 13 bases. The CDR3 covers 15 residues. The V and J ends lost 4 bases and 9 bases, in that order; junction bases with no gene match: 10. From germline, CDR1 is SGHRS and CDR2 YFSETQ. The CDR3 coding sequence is TGCGCCAGCAGCCTCCGGACTAGCGGGAGTAGGGGGCAGTACTTC. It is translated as CASSLRTSGSRGQYF.

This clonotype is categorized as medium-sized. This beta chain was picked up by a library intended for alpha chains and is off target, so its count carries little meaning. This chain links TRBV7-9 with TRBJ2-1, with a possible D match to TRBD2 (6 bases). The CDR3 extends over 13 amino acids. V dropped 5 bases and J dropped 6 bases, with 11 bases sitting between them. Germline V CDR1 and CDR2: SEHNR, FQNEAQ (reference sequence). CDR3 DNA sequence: TGTGCCAGCAGCATACTAGCAACCAATGAGCAGTTCTTC. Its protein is CASSILATNEQFF.

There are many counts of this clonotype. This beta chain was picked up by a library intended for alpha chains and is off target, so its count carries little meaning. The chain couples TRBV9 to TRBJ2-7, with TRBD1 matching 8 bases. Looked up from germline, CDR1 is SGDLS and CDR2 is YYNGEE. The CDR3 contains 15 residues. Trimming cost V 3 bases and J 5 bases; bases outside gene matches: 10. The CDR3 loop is CASSASLDRAHEQYF. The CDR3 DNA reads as TGTGCCAGCAGCGCCTCCCTGGACAGGGCGCACGAGCAGTACTTC.

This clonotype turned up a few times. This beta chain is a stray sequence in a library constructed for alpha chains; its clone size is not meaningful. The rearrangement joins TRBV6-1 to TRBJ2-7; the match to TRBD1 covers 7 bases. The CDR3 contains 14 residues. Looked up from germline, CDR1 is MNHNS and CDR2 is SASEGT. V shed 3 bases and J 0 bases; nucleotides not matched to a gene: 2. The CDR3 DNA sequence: TGTGCCAGCAGTGAGGACAGGTTCTCCTACGAGCAGTACTTC. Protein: CASSEDRFSYEQYF.

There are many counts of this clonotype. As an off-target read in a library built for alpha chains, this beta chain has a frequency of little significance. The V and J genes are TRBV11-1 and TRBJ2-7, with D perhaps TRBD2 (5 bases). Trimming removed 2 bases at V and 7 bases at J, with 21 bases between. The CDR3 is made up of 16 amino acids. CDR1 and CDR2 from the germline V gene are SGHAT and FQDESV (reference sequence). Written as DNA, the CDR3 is TGTGCCAGCAGCTTAAAGGAAATAGGGCCTGGGAGTGAGCAGTACTTC. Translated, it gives CASSLKEIGPGSEQYF.

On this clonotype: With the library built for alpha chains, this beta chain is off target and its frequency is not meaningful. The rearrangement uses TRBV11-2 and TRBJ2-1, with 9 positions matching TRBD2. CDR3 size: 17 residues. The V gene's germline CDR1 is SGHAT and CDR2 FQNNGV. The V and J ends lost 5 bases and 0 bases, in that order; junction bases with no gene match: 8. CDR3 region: CASSRYYSGSSYNEQFF. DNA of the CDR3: TGTGCCAGCAGCCGATATTATAGCGGGAGCTCCTACAATGAGCAGTTCTTC.